Described below is a single TCR beta chain sequence and its context. No antigen is known for it. This record comes from a study of T-cell memory formation after mild COVID-19. Study background: Among the donors, TCR clusters were largely specific to each donor. Study-wide findings and caveats: Largely, contracting CD4+ clones fell within CM and EM, and contracting CD8+ clones within EMRA.

The V gene's germline CDR1 is ENHRY and CDR2 SYGVKD. CDR3 length: 13 residues. The trim removed 7 bases at V and 6 bases at J, leaving 4 bases unmatched. 5'RACE, which relied on constant-segment primers, yielded TCR alpha and TCR beta cDNA libraries carrying sample barcodes and UMIs. A single record per CDR3 protein comes from TCRdb applying MiXCR to the 5' RACE reads. The sample consists of hundreds of thousands of distinct CDR3 sequences, around 24% of them appearing once. V gene TRBV10-3 combines with J gene TRBJ1-2; TRBD1 aligns across 11 bases. Material: PBMCs or a T cell subset sorted from them (not recorded which). This TCR was recovered from an adult woman who had mild COVID-19 (a few samples of this study predate the infection). Cell type and time point are not known. The CDR3, as DNA: TGTGCCATCACCCCGGGACAGGGGGATGGCTACACCTTC. It translates to CAITPGQGDGYTF.